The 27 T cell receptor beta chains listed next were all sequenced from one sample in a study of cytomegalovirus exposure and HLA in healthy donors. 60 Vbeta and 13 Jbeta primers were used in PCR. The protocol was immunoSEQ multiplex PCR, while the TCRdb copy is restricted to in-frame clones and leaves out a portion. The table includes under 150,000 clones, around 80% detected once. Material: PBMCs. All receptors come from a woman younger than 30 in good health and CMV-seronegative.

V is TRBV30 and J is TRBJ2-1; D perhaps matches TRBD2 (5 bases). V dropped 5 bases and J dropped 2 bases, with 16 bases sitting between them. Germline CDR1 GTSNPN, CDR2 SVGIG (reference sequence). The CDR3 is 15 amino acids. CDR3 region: CAWGRGPVAYNEQFF. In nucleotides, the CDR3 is TGTGCCTGGGGCCGAGGGCCCGTAGCCTACAATGAGCAGTTCTTC.

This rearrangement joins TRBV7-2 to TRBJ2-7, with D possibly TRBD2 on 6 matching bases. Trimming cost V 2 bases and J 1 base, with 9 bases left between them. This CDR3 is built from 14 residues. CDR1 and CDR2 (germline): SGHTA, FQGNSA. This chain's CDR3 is CASSLNLASYEQYF. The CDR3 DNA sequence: TGTGCCAGCAGCTTAAACCTAGCGTCCTACGAGCAGTACTTC.

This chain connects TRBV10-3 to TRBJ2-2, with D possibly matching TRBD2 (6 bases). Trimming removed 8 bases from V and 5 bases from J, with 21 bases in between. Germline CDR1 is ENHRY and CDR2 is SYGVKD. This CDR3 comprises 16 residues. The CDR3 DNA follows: TGTGCCATCTCCGACCCGCTTGGGGGGAGTACCGGGGAGCTGTTTTTT. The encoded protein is CAISDPLGGSTGELFF.

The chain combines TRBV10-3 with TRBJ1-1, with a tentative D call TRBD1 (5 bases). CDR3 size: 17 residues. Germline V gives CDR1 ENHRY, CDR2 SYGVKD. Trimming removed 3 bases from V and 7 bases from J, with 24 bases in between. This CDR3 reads CAISEEWGVRMFLEAFF. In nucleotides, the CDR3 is TGTGCCATCAGTGAAGAATGGGGGGTTCGTATGTTCCTTGAAGCTTTCTTT.

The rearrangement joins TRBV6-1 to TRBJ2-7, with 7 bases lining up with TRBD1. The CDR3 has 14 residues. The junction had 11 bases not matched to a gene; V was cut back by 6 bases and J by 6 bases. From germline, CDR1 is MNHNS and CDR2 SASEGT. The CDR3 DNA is TGTGCCAGCAGGATCGACAGGGACACCCGCGAGCAGTACTTC. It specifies CASRIDRDTREQYF.

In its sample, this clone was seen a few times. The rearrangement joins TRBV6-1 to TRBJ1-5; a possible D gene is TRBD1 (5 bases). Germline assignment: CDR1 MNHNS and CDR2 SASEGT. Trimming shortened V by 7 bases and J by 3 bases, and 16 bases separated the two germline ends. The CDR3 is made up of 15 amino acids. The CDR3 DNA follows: TGTGCCAGCACCCCCTCCTCAGGGTACAATCAGCCCCAGCATTTT. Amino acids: CASTPSSGYNQPQHF.

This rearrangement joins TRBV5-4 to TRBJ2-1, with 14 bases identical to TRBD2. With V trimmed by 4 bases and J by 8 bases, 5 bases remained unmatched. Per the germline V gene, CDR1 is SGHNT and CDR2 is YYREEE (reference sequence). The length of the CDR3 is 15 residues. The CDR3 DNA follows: TGTGCCAGCAGCAACGGGACTAGCGGGAGTTATGAGCAGTTCTTC. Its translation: CASSNGTSGSYEQFF.

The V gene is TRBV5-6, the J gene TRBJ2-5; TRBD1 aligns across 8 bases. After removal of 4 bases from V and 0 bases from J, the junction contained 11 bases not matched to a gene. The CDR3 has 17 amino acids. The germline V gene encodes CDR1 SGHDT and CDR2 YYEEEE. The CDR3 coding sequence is TGTGCCAGCAGCCCCCCGTCCGGGACAGGATACCAAGAGACCCAGTACTTC. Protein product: CASSPPSGTGYQETQYF.

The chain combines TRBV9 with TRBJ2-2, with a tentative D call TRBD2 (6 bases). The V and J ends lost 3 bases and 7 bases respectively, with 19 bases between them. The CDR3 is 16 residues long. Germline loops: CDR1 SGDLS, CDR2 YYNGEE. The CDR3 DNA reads TGTGCCAGCAGCGCTCTGTTCGCGGGGTATGACGGGGAGCTGTTTTTT. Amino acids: CASSALFAGYDGELFF.

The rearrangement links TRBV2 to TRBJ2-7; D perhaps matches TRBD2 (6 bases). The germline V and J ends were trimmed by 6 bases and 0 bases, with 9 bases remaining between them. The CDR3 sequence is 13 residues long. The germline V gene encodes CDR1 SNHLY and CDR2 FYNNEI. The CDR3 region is CASRAGSSYEQYF. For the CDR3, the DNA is TGTGCCAGCAGGGCGGGATCCTCCTACGAGCAGTACTTC.

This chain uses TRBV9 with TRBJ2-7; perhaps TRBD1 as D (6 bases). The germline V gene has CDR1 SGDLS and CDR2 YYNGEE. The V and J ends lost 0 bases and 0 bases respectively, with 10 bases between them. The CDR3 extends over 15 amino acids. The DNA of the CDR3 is TGTGCCAGCAGCGTAGGAGGACAGAACTCCTACGAGCAGTACTTC. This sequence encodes CASSVGGQNSYEQYF.

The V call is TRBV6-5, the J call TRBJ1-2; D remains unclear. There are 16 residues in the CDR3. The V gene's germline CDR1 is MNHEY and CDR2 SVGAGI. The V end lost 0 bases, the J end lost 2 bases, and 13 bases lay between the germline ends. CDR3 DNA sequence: TGTGCCAGCAGTTACTCGACTCGGGGTTCAAACTATGGCTACACCTTC. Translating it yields CASSYSTRGSNYGYTF.

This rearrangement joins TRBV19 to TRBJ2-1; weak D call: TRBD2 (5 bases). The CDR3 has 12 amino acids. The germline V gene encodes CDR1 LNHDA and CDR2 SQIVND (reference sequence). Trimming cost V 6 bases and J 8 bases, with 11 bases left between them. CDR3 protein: CASSGNTDEQFF. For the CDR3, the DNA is TGTGCCAGTAGCGGGAACACGGATGAGCAGTTCTTC.

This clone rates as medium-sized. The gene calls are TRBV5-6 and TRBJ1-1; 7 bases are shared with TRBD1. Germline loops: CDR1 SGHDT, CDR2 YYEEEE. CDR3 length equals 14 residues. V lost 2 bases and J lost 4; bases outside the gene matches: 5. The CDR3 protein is CASSFNQGGTEAFF. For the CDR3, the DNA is TGTGCCAGCAGCTTTAACCAGGGGGGCACTGAAGCTTTCTTT.

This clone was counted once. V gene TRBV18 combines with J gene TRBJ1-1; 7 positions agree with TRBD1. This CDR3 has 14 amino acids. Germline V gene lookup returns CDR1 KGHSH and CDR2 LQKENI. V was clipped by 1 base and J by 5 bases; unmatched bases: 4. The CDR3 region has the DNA TGTGCCAGCTCACCACAGGGGGCTCTGACTGAAGCTTTCTTT. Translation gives CASSPQGALTEAFF.

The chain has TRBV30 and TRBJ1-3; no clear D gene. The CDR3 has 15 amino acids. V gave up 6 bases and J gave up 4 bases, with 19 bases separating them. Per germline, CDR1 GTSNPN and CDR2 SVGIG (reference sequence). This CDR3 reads CACLPPREYGNTIYF. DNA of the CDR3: TGTGCCTGTCTCCCACCGAGGGAGTACGGAAACACCATATATTTT.

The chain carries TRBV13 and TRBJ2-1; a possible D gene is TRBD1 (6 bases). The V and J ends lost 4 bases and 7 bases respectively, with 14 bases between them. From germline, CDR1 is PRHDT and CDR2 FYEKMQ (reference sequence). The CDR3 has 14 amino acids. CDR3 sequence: CASSSQGIANEQFF. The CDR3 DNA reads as TGTGCCAGCAGCTCACAGGGAATAGCGAATGAGCAGTTCTTC. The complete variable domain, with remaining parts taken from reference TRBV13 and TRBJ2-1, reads AAGVIQSPRHLIKEKRETATLKCYPIPRHDTVYWYQQGPGQDPQFLISFYEKMQSDKGSIPDRFSAQQFSDYHSELNMSSLELGDSALYFCASSSQGIANEQFFGPGTRLTVL.

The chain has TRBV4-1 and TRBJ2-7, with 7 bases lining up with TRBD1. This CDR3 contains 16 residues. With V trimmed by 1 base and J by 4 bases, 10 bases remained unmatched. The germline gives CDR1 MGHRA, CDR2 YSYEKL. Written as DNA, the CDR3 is TGCGCCAGCAGCCAAGGGCCCAGGGGCAGGGGGTACGAGCAGTACTTC. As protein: CASSQGPRGRGYEQYF.

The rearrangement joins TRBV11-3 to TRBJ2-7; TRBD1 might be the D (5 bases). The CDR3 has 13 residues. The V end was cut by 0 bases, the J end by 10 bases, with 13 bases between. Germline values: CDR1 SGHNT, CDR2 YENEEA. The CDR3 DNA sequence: TGTGCCAGCAGCTTAGATTTCTCCAGGGATCAGTACTTC. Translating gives CASSLDFSRDQYF.

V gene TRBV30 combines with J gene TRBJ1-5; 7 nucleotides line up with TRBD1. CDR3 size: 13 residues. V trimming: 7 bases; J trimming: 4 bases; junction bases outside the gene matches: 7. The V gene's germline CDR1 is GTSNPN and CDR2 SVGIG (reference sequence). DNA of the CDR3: TGTGCCTACAGGGGTGGTGGGAATCAGCCCCAGCATTTT. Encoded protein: CAYRGGGNQPQHF. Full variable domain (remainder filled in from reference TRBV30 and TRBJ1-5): SQTIHQWPATLVQPVGSPLSLECTVEGTSNPNLYWYRQAAGRGLQLLFYSVGIGQISSEVPQNLSASRPQDRQFILSSKKLLLSDSGFYLCAYRGGGNQPQHFGDGTRLSIL.

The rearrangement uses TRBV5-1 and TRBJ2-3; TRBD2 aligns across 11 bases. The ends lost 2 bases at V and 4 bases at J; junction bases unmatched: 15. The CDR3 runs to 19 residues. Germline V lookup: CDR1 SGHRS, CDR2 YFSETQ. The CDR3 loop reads CASSLQPGTSGKRADTQYF. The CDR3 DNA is TGCGCCAGCAGCTTACAACCCGGGACTAGCGGTAAGAGGGCAGATACGCAGTATTTT.

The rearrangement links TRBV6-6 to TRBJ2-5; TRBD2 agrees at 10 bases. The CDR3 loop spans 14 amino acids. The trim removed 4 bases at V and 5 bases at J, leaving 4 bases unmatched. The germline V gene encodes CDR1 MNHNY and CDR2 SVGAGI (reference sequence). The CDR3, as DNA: TGTGCCAGCAGTTGGGCTAGCGGGAGTGAGACCCAGTACTTC. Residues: CASSWASGSETQYF.

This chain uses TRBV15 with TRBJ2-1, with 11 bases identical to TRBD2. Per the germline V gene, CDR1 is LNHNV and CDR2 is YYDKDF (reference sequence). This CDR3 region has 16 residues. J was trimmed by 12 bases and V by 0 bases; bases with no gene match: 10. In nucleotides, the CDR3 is TGTGCCACCAGCAGAGACCGGGTGGGTAGCGGGAGGGGGCAGTTCTTC. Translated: CATSRDRVGSGRGQFF.

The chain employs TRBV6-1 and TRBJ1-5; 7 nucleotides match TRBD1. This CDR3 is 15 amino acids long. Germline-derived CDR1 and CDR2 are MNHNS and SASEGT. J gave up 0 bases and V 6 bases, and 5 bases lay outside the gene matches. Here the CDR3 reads CASRGDRVSNQPQHF. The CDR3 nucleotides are TGTGCCAGCAGGGGAGACAGGGTTAGCAATCAGCCCCAGCATTTT.

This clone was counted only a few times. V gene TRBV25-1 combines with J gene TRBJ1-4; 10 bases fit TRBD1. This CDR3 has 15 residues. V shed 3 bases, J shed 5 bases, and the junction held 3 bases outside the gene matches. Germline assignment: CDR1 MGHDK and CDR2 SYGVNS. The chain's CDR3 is CASSDTGQGNEKLFF. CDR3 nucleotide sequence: TGTGCCAGCAGTGATACGGGACAGGGGAATGAAAAACTGTTTTTT.

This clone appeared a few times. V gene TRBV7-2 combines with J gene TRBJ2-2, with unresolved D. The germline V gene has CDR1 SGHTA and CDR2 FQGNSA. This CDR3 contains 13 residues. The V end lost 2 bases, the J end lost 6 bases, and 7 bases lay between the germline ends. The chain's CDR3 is CASSLIISGELFF. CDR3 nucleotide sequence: TGTGCCAGCAGCTTAATTATTTCCGGGGAGCTGTTTTTT.

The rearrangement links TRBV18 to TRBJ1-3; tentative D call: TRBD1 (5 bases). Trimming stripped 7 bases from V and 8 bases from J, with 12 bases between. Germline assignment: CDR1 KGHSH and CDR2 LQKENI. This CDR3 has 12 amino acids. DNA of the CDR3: TGTGCCAGCTTCCGGGGAGGGGACACCATATATTTT. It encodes CASFRGGDTIYF.